These 3 T cell receptor beta chains share one sample of origin, sequenced in a study of T cells in narcolepsy. The assay was immunoSEQ multiplex PCR, and TCRdb's table has in-frame clones only and misses some. The sample consists of about 33,000 clones, about nine tenths of them appearing once. Material: CD45RA- memory CD4+ T cells from PBMCs. The receptors here all came from a human donor with narcolepsy.

This chain uses TRBV29-1 with TRBJ1-1; TRBD1 aligns across 9 bases. Germline-derived CDR1 and CDR2 are SQVTM and ANQGSEA. The J segment lost 5 bases and the V segment lost 7 bases, leaving 8 bases of the junction unmatched. CDR3 size: 13 residues. This CDR3 is CSGHRGRGTEAFF. The CDR3 coding sequence is TGCAGCGGCCACAGGGGGCGAGGAACTGAAGCTTTCTTT.

This chain links TRBV30 with TRBJ2-1, with 13 bases matching TRBD2. V trimming: 5 bases; J trimming: 4 bases; junction bases outside the gene matches: 5. The CDR3 sequence is 15 residues long. Per germline, CDR1 GTSNPN and CDR2 SVGIG (reference sequence). The CDR3 protein is CAWFTSGRGYNEQFF. The DNA for the CDR3 is TGTGCCTGGTTTACTAGCGGGAGGGGGTACAATGAGCAGTTCTTC.

This clone was found once. The J gene is TRBJ2-2, the V gene TRBV10-3; 7 bases line up with TRBD2. The CDR3 loop spans 14 amino acids. Germline V gene data show CDR1 as ENHRY and CDR2 as SYGVKD. The V and J ends lost 8 bases and 2 bases, in that order; junction bases with no gene match: 5. CDR3 coding DNA: TGTGCCATCCGGCCTAGCGGTAACACCGGGGAGCTGTTTTTT. This sequence encodes CAIRPSGNTGELFF.